Detailed here is one T cell receptor (beta chain). Its antigen is currently unknown. Clones were read by immunoSEQ multiplex PCR, and TCRdb kept only the in-frame ones, dropping some. The table has about 41,000 clones, 86% seen once. The sample belongs to a study of T cells in localized non-small cell lung cancer. The CDR3 totals 16 residues. V lost 1 base to trimming and J lost 6 bases; unmatched junction nucleotides: 8. Per germline, CDR1 SGHDT and CDR2 YYEEEE. Study results and limitations: Uninvolved adjacent lung had more T cell clonality than any other tissue, topping tumor. Because only a single region of the tumor was sequenced, heterogeneity remains possible. Prolonged overall survival went with higher T cell density in the blood. Median detection of top 100 tumor clones in adjacent lung was around 57 clones.

The chain couples TRBV5-6 to TRBJ2-3; 10 bases match TRBD2. Material: peripheral blood, obtained before any cancer treatment. This TCR derives from a woman aged 18-55 years with stage III lung adenocarcinoma. The CDR3 loop reads CASSLRLAGPGDTQYF. The DNA of the CDR3 is TGTGCCAGCAGCTTGCGACTAGCGGGCCCTGGGGATACGCAGTATTTT.